One sample yielded the 8 T cell receptor beta chains listed below, sequenced in a study of T-cell reconstitution after alpha-beta-depleted transplantation in children (TCRdb year 2016). The library was prepared using PCR. Instrument used: Illumina HiSeq 2500. TCR library preparation used molecular barcoding, with unique molecular identifiers applied to normalize quantification of the TCRbeta repertoire. TCRdb cleaned the public reads at Q25 with fastp, built clones with MiXCR and kept in-frame beta chains. Each CDR3 protein appears once, grouped with its most common genes and DNA. In all, the sample holds a few hundred thousand distinct CDR3 sequences, and approximately 9.9% of those were seen once. Together, the top ten hold approximately 4.7% of the sample. The source material was PBMCs from the stem cell graft donor, sampled from the stem cell graft. Receptors were obtained from a human donor who donated a stem cell graft to a child with SCID.

This clonotype was recorded many times. The chain is built from TRBV20-1 and TRBJ2-1, with a possible D match to TRBD2 (6 bases). The germline gives CDR1 DFQATT, CDR2 SNEGSKA (reference sequence). The CDR3 is 15 residues long. V lost 6 bases, J lost 4 bases, and 19 bases lay in between. Written as DNA, the CDR3 is TGCAGTGCCCTTAGGGAGGTAGCGTTATACAATGAGCAGTTCTTC. Protein product: CSALREVALYNEQFF.

This clonotype was counted many times. The J gene is TRBJ1-5, the V gene TRBV12-3 or TRBV12-4, with D hard to call. The CDR3 sequence is 14 residues long. V shed 3 bases and J shed 4 bases, with 10 bases lying between them. CDR3 in DNA: TGTGCCAGCAGTTTCCCTACCCTGAATCAGCCCCAGCATTTT. Protein: CASSFPTLNQPQHF.

This clonotype was detected ten times or more. V is TRBV21-1 and J is TRBJ2-7; the D call in the table, TRBD1, was not verified against the DNA. TRBV21-1 is reported as a pseudogene. The CDR3 extends over 17 amino acids. CDR3 coding DNA: TGTGCCAGCAGCAAACCAACGGCTCGGGGACAGGGTAACGAGCAGTACTTC. This gives the protein CASSKPTARGQGNEQYF.

The chain combines TRBV27 with TRBJ2-7, with D perhaps matching TRBD1 or TRBD2 (6 bases each). This CDR3 comprises 13 residues. Germline V gene sequence: CDR1 MNHEY, CDR2 SMNVEV (reference sequence). The germline V and J ends were trimmed by 6 bases and 4 bases, with 13 bases remaining between them. The DNA of the CDR3 is TGTGCCAGCAGCCGGGGGCCGTGGTACGAGCAGTACTTC. It specifies CASSRGPWYEQYF.

This clonotype was recorded only once. The CDR3 loop reads CASSVEADLTADTQYF. In nucleotides, the CDR3 is TGTGCCAGCAGCGTAGAGGCGGACTTGACGGCAGATACGCAGTATTTT. The rearrangement links TRBV9 to TRBJ2-3; D is possibly TRBD2 (5 bases). The germline gives CDR1 SGDLS, CDR2 YYNGEE. The CDR3 spans 16 residues. V was trimmed by 0 bases and J by 4 bases, leaving 15 bases between them.

This clonotype showed up just a few times. This chain uses TRBV7-8 with TRBJ2-1; 8 nucleotides match TRBD2. Germline trimming cut 2 bases from V and 0 bases from J; bases unmatched to any gene: 6. The germline V gene has CDR1 SGHVS and CDR2 FQNEAQ. The CDR3 covers 17 residues. DNA of the CDR3: TGTGCCAGCAGCTTACGACGGGGGGGCGCCTCCTACAATGAGCAGTTCTTC. Translation: CASSLRRGGASYNEQFF.

As concerns this clonotype: A much larger clone lies one base from this, so it may be a read error. The chain joins TRBV5-1 to TRBJ2-7, with 8 bases aligning to TRBD1. V gave up 3 bases and J gave up 2 bases; unmatched junction bases: 10. This CDR3 is built from 16 residues. In germline, CDR1 is SGHRS, CDR2 YFSETQ. Written as DNA, the CDR3 is TGCGCCAGCAGCTCGCGTACGACAGGGGTTACCTACGAGCAGTACTTC. The encoded protein is CASSSRTTGVTYEQYF.

The sample holds many counts of this clonotype. The CDR3 reads CASTDGGLTDTQYF. The CDR3 nucleotides read TGCGCCAGCACCGACGGGGGCCTCACAGATACGCAGTATTTT. The chain has TRBV5-1 and TRBJ2-3, with D perhaps assigned TRBD1 or TRBD2 (6 bases each). CDR1 and CDR2 (germline): SGHRS, YFSETQ. V was trimmed by 6 bases and J by 2 bases, leaving 13 bases between them. The CDR3 is 14 residues long.